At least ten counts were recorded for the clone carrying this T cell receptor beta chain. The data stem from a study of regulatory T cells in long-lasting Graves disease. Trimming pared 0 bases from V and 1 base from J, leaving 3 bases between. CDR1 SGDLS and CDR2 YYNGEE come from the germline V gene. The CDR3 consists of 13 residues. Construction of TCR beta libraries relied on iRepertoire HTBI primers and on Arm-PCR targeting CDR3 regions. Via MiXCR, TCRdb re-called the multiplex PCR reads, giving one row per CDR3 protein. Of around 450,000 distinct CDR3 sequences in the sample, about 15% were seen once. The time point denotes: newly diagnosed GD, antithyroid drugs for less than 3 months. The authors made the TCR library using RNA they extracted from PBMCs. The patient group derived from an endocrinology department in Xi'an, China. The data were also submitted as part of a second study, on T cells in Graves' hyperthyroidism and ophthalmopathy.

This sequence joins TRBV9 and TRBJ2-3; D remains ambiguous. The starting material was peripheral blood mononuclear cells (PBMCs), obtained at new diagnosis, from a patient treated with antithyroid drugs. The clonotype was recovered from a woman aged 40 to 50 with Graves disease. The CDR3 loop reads CASSVDGTDTQYF. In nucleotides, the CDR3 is TGTGCCAGCAGCGTAGACGGCACAGATACGCAGTATTTT.